This T cell receptor (beta chain) was recovered during a study of cytomegalovirus exposure and HLA in healthy donors. Whole-study findings and limits: TCR beta V- and J-gene trimming, according to a later analysis, was linked to a missense DCLRE1C variant. Follow-up analysis found HLA locus-dependent TCR association rates, highest for DRB1 and lowest for HLA-C. HLA alleles were associated with 15,000 to 20,000 TCR beta sequences in a later analysis at 0.05 false discovery rate. TCR sequences were mostly rare, though some public TCRs occurred in many donors.

13 Jbeta primers and 60 Vbeta primers were used for the PCR. The repertoire was sequenced with immunoSEQ multiplex PCR; TCRdb's copy has only in-frame clones and lacks some. There are 250,000 to 350,000 clones in the sample; about four fifths occur only once, and about 0.3% lies in the top ten. Notes on this clone: Its antigen is currently unknown.

The length of the CDR3 is 13 residues. Trimming removed 0 bases at V and 4 bases at J, with 6 bases between. The germline CDR1 and CDR2 sequences are SGHTA and FQGNSA. The chain combines TRBV7-2 with TRBJ1-2; D not certain. What was sequenced was PBMCs. This clonotype was sampled from a girl aged 2 to 10 in good health and CMV-seronegative. The CDR3 loop reads CASSLAGIYGYTF. The CDR3 DNA reads as TGTGCCAGCAGCTTAGCCGGGATCTATGGCTACACCTTC.